Listed below are T cell receptor beta chains from one sample, sequenced in a study of T cells in localized non-small cell lung cancer. Repertoires were generated with immunoSEQ multiplex PCR, while TCRdb's copy carries only in-frame clones and drops some. This table holds under 70,000 clones, around 86% found once. This specimen consisted of peripheral blood, obtained before any cancer treatment. The origin of the receptors is a woman aged 40 to 75 with stage I lung adenocarcinoma. The CDR3 runs from the conserved cysteine through the conserved F or W. The order of the fields is V gene, J gene, D gene, clone size, CDR3 protein, CDR3 DNA. The D gene is left open where the match is weak. Clone size is not always given. Where it is, it says once, few, many or a class for expanded clones.

v_call: TRBV7-6
j_call: TRBJ2-7
d_call: TRBD1
clone_size: -
cdr3_aa: CASSLAGTGTYEQYF
cdr3_nt: TGTGCCAGCAGCTTAGCCGGGACAGGGACCTACGAGCAGTACTTC

v_call: TRBV7-3
j_call: TRBJ1-1
d_call: TRBD1
clone_size: few
cdr3_aa: CASSLGQGSEAFF
cdr3_nt: TGTGCCAGCAGCCTTGGACAGGGGTCTGAAGCTTTCTTT

v_call: TRBV30
j_call: TRBJ2-3
d_call: TRBD2
clone_size: -
cdr3_aa: CAWSAGTSGDTDTQYF
cdr3_nt: TGTGCCTGGAGTGCCGGGACTAGCGGGGACACAGATACGCAGTATTTT

v_call: TRBV2
j_call: TRBJ2-1
d_call: TRBD1
clone_size: -
cdr3_aa: CASRDRVGNEQFF
cdr3_nt: TGTGCCAGCAGGGACAGGGTTGGGAATGAGCAGTTCTTC

v_call: TRBV7-9
j_call: TRBJ2-3
d_call: -
clone_size: -
cdr3_aa: CASRGDTDTQYF
cdr3_nt: TGTGCCAGCCGGGGCGACACAGATACGCAGTATTTT

v_call: TRBV4-3
j_call: TRBJ2-2
d_call: -
clone_size: few
cdr3_aa: CASSLTGTRNTGELFF
cdr3_nt: TGCGCCAGCAGCCTAACCGGGACAAGGAACACCGGGGAGCTGTTTTTT

v_call: TRBV18
j_call: TRBJ2-1
d_call: -
clone_size: -
cdr3_aa: CASSPRRGAYNEQFF
cdr3_nt: TGTGCCAGCTCACCAAGACGGGGGGCGTACAATGAGCAGTTCTTC

v_call: TRBV2
j_call: TRBJ1-5
d_call: TRBD1
clone_size: -
cdr3_aa: CASSELSQGHQPQHF
cdr3_nt: TGTGCCAGCAGTGAATTGTCACAGGGGCATCAGCCCCAGCATTTT

v_call: TRBV29-1
j_call: TRBJ2-7
d_call: TRBD1
clone_size: -
cdr3_aa: CSVEGTGDEQYF
cdr3_nt: TGCAGCGTTGAAGGGACAGGGGACGAGCAGTACTTC

v_call: TRBV5-1
j_call: TRBJ1-6
d_call: -
clone_size: -
cdr3_aa: CASSPVDVGSPLHF
cdr3_nt: TGCGCCAGCAGCCCCGTCGATGTGGGTTCACCCCTCCACTTT

v_call: TRBV30
j_call: TRBJ2-5
d_call: TRBD2
clone_size: -
cdr3_aa: CAWSRRTSGQETQYF
cdr3_nt: TGTGCCTGGAGTCGTAGGACTAGCGGGCAAGAGACCCAGTACTTC

v_call: TRBV19
j_call: TRBJ1-2
d_call: -
clone_size: -
cdr3_aa: CATYTGRRTNYGYTF
cdr3_nt: TGTGCCACCTATACAGGGAGGAGGACTAACTATGGCTACACCTTC

v_call: TRBV4-1
j_call: TRBJ1-1
d_call: -
clone_size: -
cdr3_aa: CASSQESRVGNTEAFF
cdr3_nt: TGCGCCAGCAGCCAAGAATCCAGGGTGGGGAACACTGAAGCTTTCTTT

v_call: TRBV28
j_call: TRBJ2-1
d_call: TRBD2
clone_size: -
cdr3_aa: CASSLSGGAADEQFF
cdr3_nt: TGTGCCAGCAGTTTATCGGGGGGGGCTGCCGATGAGCAGTTCTTC

v_call: TRBV12-5
j_call: TRBJ2-2
d_call: -
clone_size: -
cdr3_aa: CASGLVRGGLNTGELFF
cdr3_nt: TGTGCTAGTGGTTTGGTACGCGGAGGCCTTAACACCGGGGAGCTGTTTTTT

v_call: TRBV19
j_call: TRBJ1-2
d_call: -
clone_size: -
cdr3_aa: CASSIGKDGYGYTF
cdr3_nt: TGTGCCAGTAGTATAGGAAAGGACGGCTATGGCTACACCTTC

v_call: TRBV4-3
j_call: TRBJ1-1
d_call: -
clone_size: -
cdr3_aa: CASSHGGGAVNTEAFF
cdr3_nt: TGCGCCAGCAGCCATGGGGGTGGGGCAGTGAACACTGAAGCTTTCTTT

v_call: TRBV15
j_call: TRBJ1-4
d_call: -
clone_size: -
cdr3_aa: CATSRGPTEKLFF
cdr3_nt: TGTGCCACCAGTCGGGGGCCAACTGAAAAACTGTTTTTT

v_call: TRBV9
j_call: TRBJ2-7
d_call: TRBD1
clone_size: -
cdr3_aa: CASSRISGTGGYEQYF
cdr3_nt: TGTGCCAGCAGCCGTATATCCGGGACAGGGGGCTACGAGCAGTACTTC

v_call: TRBV15
j_call: TRBJ2-7
d_call: -
clone_size: -
cdr3_aa: CATSREWDGSYEQYF
cdr3_nt: TGTGCCACCAGCAGAGAATGGGACGGATCCTACGAGCAGTACTTC

v_call: TRBV20-1
j_call: TRBJ2-5
d_call: -
clone_size: -
cdr3_aa: CSAVDLETQYF
cdr3_nt: TGCAGTGCTGTCGACTTGGAGACCCAGTACTTC

v_call: TRBV5-1
j_call: TRBJ1-3
d_call: -
clone_size: -
cdr3_aa: CASSVTSDSGNTIYF
cdr3_nt: TGCGCCAGCAGCGTAACCTCGGACTCTGGAAACACCATATATTTT

v_call: TRBV7-9
j_call: TRBJ1-1
d_call: -
clone_size: -
cdr3_aa: CANLRQDTEAFF
cdr3_nt: TGTGCCAACCTCCGTCAGGACACTGAAGCTTTCTTT

v_call: TRBV27
j_call: TRBJ1-2
d_call: -
clone_size: -
cdr3_aa: CASSFSPIRYGYTF
cdr3_nt: TGTGCCAGCAGTTTCTCGCCCATCCGCTATGGCTACACCTTC

v_call: TRBV30
j_call: TRBJ2-2
d_call: -
clone_size: -
cdr3_aa: CASSWTATGELFF
cdr3_nt: TGTGCCTCCTCCTGGACGGCCACCGGGGAGCTGTTTTTT

v_call: TRBV2
j_call: TRBJ1-1
d_call: TRBD1
clone_size: -
cdr3_aa: CASSPRDRGGYNTEAFF
cdr3_nt: TGTGCCAGCAGTCCCCGGGACAGGGGAGGATACAACACTGAAGCTTTCTTT

v_call: TRBV2
j_call: TRBJ2-5
d_call: -
clone_size: -
cdr3_aa: CASNILVQETQYF
cdr3_nt: TGTGCCAGCAACATACTAGTGCAAGAGACCCAGTACTTC

v_call: TRBV2
j_call: TRBJ1-2
d_call: -
clone_size: -
cdr3_aa: CASSHRGHGEGEAYGYTF
cdr3_nt: TGTGCCAGCAGTCACCGAGGACACGGAGAAGGGGAGGCCTATGGCTACACCTTC

v_call: TRBV13
j_call: TRBJ2-1
d_call: -
clone_size: -
cdr3_aa: CASSFSLGGRFF
cdr3_nt: TGTGCCAGCAGCTTTTCTCTCGGGGGCCGGTTCTTC

v_call: TRBV19
j_call: TRBJ2-1
d_call: -
clone_size: -
cdr3_aa: CASRKDRSSYNEQFF
cdr3_nt: TGTGCCAGTAGGAAGGACAGAAGCTCCTACAATGAGCAGTTCTTC

v_call: TRBV6-5
j_call: TRBJ2-6
d_call: -
clone_size: -
cdr3_aa: CASGGHHSGANVLTF
cdr3_nt: TGTGCCAGCGGAGGACATCACTCTGGGGCCAACGTCCTGACTTTC

v_call: TRBV30
j_call: TRBJ2-5
d_call: -
clone_size: -
cdr3_aa: CAWSLKGSETQYF
cdr3_nt: TGTGCCTGGAGTTTGAAGGGTTCAGAGACCCAGTACTTC

v_call: TRBV7-2
j_call: TRBJ1-5
d_call: TRBD1
clone_size: -
cdr3_aa: CASSLEDRFNLPQHF
cdr3_nt: TGTGCCAGCAGCTTAGAGGACAGGTTCAATCTGCCCCAGCATTTT

v_call: TRBV15
j_call: TRBJ2-2
d_call: TRBD1
clone_size: -
cdr3_aa: CATSRGQGGKLFF
cdr3_nt: TGTGCCACCAGCAGAGGACAGGGCGGAAAGCTGTTTTTT

v_call: TRBV13
j_call: TRBJ1-2
d_call: -
clone_size: -
cdr3_aa: CASNRGKYGYTF
cdr3_nt: TGTGCCAGTAACCGGGGGAAATATGGCTACACCTTC

v_call: TRBV2
j_call: TRBJ2-1
d_call: -
clone_size: few
cdr3_aa: CASSEAEYNEQFF
cdr3_nt: TGTGCCAGCAGTGAAGCCGAGTACAATGAGCAGTTCTTC

v_call: TRBV2
j_call: TRBJ1-1
d_call: TRBD1
clone_size: -
cdr3_aa: CASNGQGNFNMNTEAFF
cdr3_nt: TGTGCCAGCAATGGACAGGGGAACTTTAACATGAACACTGAAGCTTTCTTT

v_call: TRBV19
j_call: TRBJ2-2
d_call: TRBD1
clone_size: few
cdr3_aa: CASSVGQGAGELFF
cdr3_nt: TGTGCCAGTAGTGTGGGACAGGGGGCCGGGGAGCTGTTTTTT

v_call: TRBV7-2
j_call: TRBJ2-6
d_call: -
clone_size: -
cdr3_aa: CASSANGRRQSRANVLTF
cdr3_nt: TGTGCCAGCAGCGCTAATGGGAGACGACAAAGTCGGGCCAACGTCCTGACTTTC

v_call: TRBV11-2
j_call: TRBJ2-7
d_call: TRBD2
clone_size: -
cdr3_aa: CASSLEAGGRNEQYF
cdr3_nt: TGTGCCAGCAGCTTAGAGGCGGGGGGGCGGAACGAGCAGTACTTC

v_call: TRBV30
j_call: TRBJ2-3
d_call: -
clone_size: -
cdr3_aa: CAWSPGGRGDTQYF
cdr3_nt: TGTGCCTGGAGCCCCGGGGGTAGGGGAGATACGCAGTATTTT

v_call: TRBV10-1
j_call: TRBJ1-5
d_call: -
clone_size: -
cdr3_aa: CASSAMEGNQPQHF
cdr3_nt: TGCGCCAGCAGTGCGATGGAGGGGAATCAGCCCCAGCATTTT

v_call: TRBV11-1
j_call: TRBJ1-3
d_call: -
clone_size: -
cdr3_aa: CASSLLGGYGNTIYF
cdr3_nt: TGTGCCAGCAGCTTACTCGGCGGGTATGGAAACACCATATATTTT

v_call: TRBV4-2
j_call: TRBJ2-3
d_call: -
clone_size: -
cdr3_aa: CASSQDLAGAYDTQYF
cdr3_nt: TGTGCCAGCAGCCAAGATCTTGCGGGGGCCTACGATACGCAGTATTTT

v_call: TRBV6-6
j_call: TRBJ1-1
d_call: -
clone_size: -
cdr3_aa: CASSPQGNTEAFF
cdr3_nt: TGTGCCAGCAGTCCACAGGGGAACACTGAAGCTTTCTTT

v_call: TRBV6-4
j_call: TRBJ2-1
d_call: TRBD2
clone_size: -
cdr3_aa: CASSVLAGGDSEQFF
cdr3_nt: TGTGCCAGCAGTGTGCTAGCGGGGGGAGACAGTGAGCAGTTCTTC